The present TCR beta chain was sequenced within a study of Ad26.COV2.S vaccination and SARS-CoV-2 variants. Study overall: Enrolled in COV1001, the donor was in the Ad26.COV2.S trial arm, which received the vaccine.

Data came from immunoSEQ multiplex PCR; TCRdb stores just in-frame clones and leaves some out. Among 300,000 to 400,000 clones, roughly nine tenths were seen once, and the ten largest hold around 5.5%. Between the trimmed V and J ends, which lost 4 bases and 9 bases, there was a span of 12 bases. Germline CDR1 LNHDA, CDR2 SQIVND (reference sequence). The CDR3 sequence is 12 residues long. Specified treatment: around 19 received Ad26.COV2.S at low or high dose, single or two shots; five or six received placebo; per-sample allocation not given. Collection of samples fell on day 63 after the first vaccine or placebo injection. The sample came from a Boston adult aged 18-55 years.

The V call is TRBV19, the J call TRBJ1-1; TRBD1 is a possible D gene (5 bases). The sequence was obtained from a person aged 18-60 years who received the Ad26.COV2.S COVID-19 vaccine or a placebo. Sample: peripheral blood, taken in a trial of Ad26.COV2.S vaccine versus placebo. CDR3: CASSTPGNQAFF. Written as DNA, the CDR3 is TGTGCCAGTAGTACACCAGGGAATCAAGCTTTCTTT. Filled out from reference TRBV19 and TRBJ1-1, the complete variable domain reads DGGITQSPKYLFRKEGQNVTLSCEQNLNHDAMYWYRQDPGQGLRLIYYSQIVNDFQKGDIAEGYSVSREKKESFPLTVTSAQKNPTAFYLCASSTPGNQAFFGQGTRLTVV.